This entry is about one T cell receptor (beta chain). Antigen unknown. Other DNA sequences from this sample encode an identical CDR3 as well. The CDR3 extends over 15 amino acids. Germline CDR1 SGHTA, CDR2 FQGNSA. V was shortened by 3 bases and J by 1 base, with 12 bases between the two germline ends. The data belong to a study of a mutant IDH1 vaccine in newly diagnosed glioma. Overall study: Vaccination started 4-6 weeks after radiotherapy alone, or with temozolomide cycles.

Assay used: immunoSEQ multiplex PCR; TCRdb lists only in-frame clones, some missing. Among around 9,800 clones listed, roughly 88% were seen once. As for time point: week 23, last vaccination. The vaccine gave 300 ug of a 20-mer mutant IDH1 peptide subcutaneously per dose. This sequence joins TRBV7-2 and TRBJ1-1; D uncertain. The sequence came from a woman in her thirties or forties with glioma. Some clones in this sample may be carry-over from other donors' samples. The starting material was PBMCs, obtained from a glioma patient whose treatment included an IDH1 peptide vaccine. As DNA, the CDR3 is TGTGCCAGCAGCTTTTCCAGGACCTCGAACACTGAAGCTTTCTTT. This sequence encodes CASSFSRTSNTEAFF. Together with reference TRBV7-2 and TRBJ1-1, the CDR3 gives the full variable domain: GAGVSQSPSNKVTEKGKDVELRCDPISGHTALYWYRQSLGQGLEFLIYFQGNSAPDKSGLPSDRFSAERTGGSVSTLTIQRTQQEDSAVYLCASSFSRTSNTEAFFGQGTRLTVV.